Each of the 3 T cell receptor beta chains below was sequenced from the same sample in a study of blood T cell repertoires in COVID-19. The data were produced by immunoSEQ multiplex PCR, yet TCRdb's version contains in-frame clones alone and is incomplete. Altogether about 220,000 clones are present, under 90% being singletons, with the ten largest covering approximately 4.8%. Sequenced material: PBMCs or T cells enriched from blood (not recorded which). All receptors come from a woman in her 50s who had been exposed to COVID-19.

The chain recombines TRBV29-1 with TRBJ2-1; TRBD1 agrees at 7 bases. The V gene's germline CDR1 is SQVTM and CDR2 ANQGSEA. V shed 7 bases and J 10 bases; nucleotides not matched to a gene: 7. The CDR3 consists of 11 residues. The CDR3 DNA sequence: TGCAGCGGACTACAGGGGAACGAGCAGTTCTTC. It encodes CSGLQGNEQFF.

This sequence joins TRBV2 and TRBJ2-2; 7 bases map to TRBD2. The CDR3 length is 14 residues. The germline gives CDR1 SNHLY, CDR2 FYNNEI. The V segment lost 2 bases and the J segment 5 bases; nucleotides outside the gene matches: 2. DNA for the CDR3: TGTGCCAGCAGTGAAACGCGGGGGACCGGGGAGCTGTTTTTT. Its protein is CASSETRGTGELFF.

This clone has a handful of counts. J is TRBJ2-7 and V is TRBV29-1; a possible D gene is TRBD1 (6 bases). Germline V CDR1 and CDR2: SQVTM, ANQGSEA. V shed 7 bases and J shed 3 bases, with 10 bases lying between them. This CDR3 spans 11 amino acids. The CDR3 loop is CSAYRDYEQYF. Here the CDR3 DNA reads TGCAGCGCCTACAGGGACTACGAGCAGTACTTC.